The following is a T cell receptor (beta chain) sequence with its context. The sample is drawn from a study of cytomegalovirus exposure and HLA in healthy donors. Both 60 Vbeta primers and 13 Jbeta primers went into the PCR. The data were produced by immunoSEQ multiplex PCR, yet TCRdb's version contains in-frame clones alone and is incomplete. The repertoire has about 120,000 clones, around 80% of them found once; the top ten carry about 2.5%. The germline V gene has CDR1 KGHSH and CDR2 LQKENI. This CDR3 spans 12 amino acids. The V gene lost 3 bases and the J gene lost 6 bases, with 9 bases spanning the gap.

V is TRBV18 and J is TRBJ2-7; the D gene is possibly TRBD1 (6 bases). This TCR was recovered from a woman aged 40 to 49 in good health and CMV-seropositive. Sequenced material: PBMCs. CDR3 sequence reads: CASSPQGFEQYF. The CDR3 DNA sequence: TGTGCCAGCTCACCCCAGGGGTTCGAGCAGTACTTC.